The sample holds a few counts of the clone carrying this T cell receptor (beta chain). The CDR3 is 14 amino acids. The J segment lost 6 bases and the V segment lost 3 bases, leaving 6 bases of the junction unmatched. Per the germline V gene, CDR1 is SGDLS and CDR2 is YYNGEE. This record comes from a study of blood T cell repertoires in COVID-19. Study at large: COVID-19 samples collected from the United States, Italy and Spain covered acute and convalescent phases. Nucleic acid was either cDNA or gDNA, and it came from T cells, B-cell-depleted T cells, or PBMCs.

The protocol was immunoSEQ multiplex PCR, while the TCRdb copy is restricted to in-frame clones and leaves out a portion. The sample lists under 350,000 clones; around 82% were seen once. Sequencing was done on a sample of peripheral blood. This clonotype was obtained from a woman between 50 and 59 years old who had recovered from COVID-19. The chain is built from TRBV9 and TRBJ2-7; the match to TRBD1 covers 10 bases. The CDR3 here is CASSGPGTGAEQYF. The CDR3 DNA is TGTGCCAGCAGCGGCCCCGGGACAGGGGCCGAGCAGTACTTC. Looking up the rest from reference TRBV9 and TRBJ2-7 gives the full variable domain: DSGVTQTPKHLITATGQRVTLRCSPRSGDLSVYWYQQSLDQGLQFLIQYYNGEERAKGNILERFSAQQFPDLHSELNLSSLELGDSALYFCASSGPGTGAEQYFGPGTRLTVT.